Listed below are T cell receptor beta chains from one sample, sequenced in a study of cytomegalovirus exposure and HLA in healthy donors. The assay was immunoSEQ multiplex PCR, and TCRdb's table has in-frame clones only and misses some. The sample yields 130,000 to 150,000 clones, 75% to 80% seen once. Sequencing was done on a sample of PBMCs. The receptors were gathered from a woman younger than 30 in good health and CMV-seropositive. The CDR3 runs from the conserved cysteine through the conserved F or W. The order of the fields is clone size, D gene, V gene, J gene, CDR3 DNA, CDR3 protein. The D gene is left open where the match is weak. Clone size is shown for a subset of rows, as once, few, many or a class of expanded clone.

clone_size: NA; d_call: NA; v_call: TRBV2; j_call: TRBJ1-1; cdr3_nt: TGTGCCAGCAGCGTAACAGGGCTCACTGAAGCTTTCTTT; cdr3_aa: CASSVTGLTEAFF
clone_size: few; d_call: NA; v_call: TRBV5-1; j_call: TRBJ2-1; cdr3_nt: TGCGCCAGCAGCTTGGTAAACCTAATCAACAATGAGCAGTTCTTC; cdr3_aa: CASSLVNLINNEQFF
clone_size: few; d_call: TRBD2; v_call: TRBV7-6; j_call: TRBJ2-7; cdr3_nt: TGTGCCAGCAGCCCCCTAGCGGGGGGCCCCAACGAGCAGTACTTC; cdr3_aa: CASSPLAGGPNEQYF
clone_size: NA; d_call: TRBD1; v_call: TRBV5-6; j_call: TRBJ2-7; cdr3_nt: TGTGCCAGCAGCTGGGGGGACAGGGAAAACGGTGAGCAGTACTTC; cdr3_aa: CASSWGDRENGEQYF
clone_size: NA; d_call: TRBD1; v_call: TRBV18; j_call: TRBJ1-4; cdr3_nt: TGTGCCAGCTCAGCGACAGGGACAAATGAAAAACTGTTTTTT; cdr3_aa: CASSATGTNEKLFF
clone_size: NA; d_call: TRBD2; v_call: TRBV4-3; j_call: TRBJ2-4; cdr3_nt: TGCGCCAGCAGCCGGGATAGCGGGGGGGGAAAAAACATTCAGTACTTC; cdr3_aa: CASSRDSGGGKNIQYF
clone_size: NA; d_call: TRBD1; v_call: TRBV7-2; j_call: TRBJ2-7; cdr3_nt: TGTGCCAGCAGCTGGACAGGGTCCCTCTACGAGCAGTACTTC; cdr3_aa: CASSWTGSLYEQYF
clone_size: NA; d_call: NA; v_call: TRBV30; j_call: TRBJ1-2; cdr3_nt: TGTGCCTGGAGTATTGGGGCGCAACATAACTATGGCTACACCTTC; cdr3_aa: CAWSIGAQHNYGYTF
clone_size: NA; d_call: TRBD1; v_call: TRBV10-3; j_call: TRBJ2-5; cdr3_nt: TGTGCCATCAGTGGGACAGGGAGAATCCAAGAGACCCAGTACTTC; cdr3_aa: CAISGTGRIQETQYF
clone_size: NA; d_call: TRBD1; v_call: TRBV5-6; j_call: TRBJ1-2; cdr3_nt: TGTGCCAGCAGCGTTCCCGGGACAGGGAAGGGCTATGGCTACACCTTC; cdr3_aa: CASSVPGTGKGYGYTF
clone_size: NA; d_call: NA; v_call: TRBV30; j_call: TRBJ1-5; cdr3_nt: TGTGCCTGGAGTAGGGGGGGCGGCGGGCAGCCCCAGCATTTT; cdr3_aa: CAWSRGGGGQPQHF
clone_size: NA; d_call: NA; v_call: TRBV15; j_call: TRBJ1-3; cdr3_nt: TGTGCCACCCAGGGGATCACTGGAAACACCATATATTTT; cdr3_aa: CATQGITGNTIYF
clone_size: NA; d_call: NA; v_call: TRBV10-3; j_call: TRBJ1-1; cdr3_nt: TGTGCCATCAGTGAGTCAGGGGCCACTGAAGCTTTCTTT; cdr3_aa: CAISESGATEAFF
clone_size: NA; d_call: TRBD1; v_call: TRBV6-1; j_call: TRBJ1-5; cdr3_nt: TGTGCCAGCAGCAGACAGGGGGCAAATCAGCCCCAGCATTTT; cdr3_aa: CASSRQGANQPQHF
clone_size: NA; d_call: TRBD1; v_call: TRBV5-1; j_call: TRBJ2-2; cdr3_nt: TGCGCCAGCAGCTCAGGGACAGGGGGAGTGAACACCGGGGAGCTGTTTTTT; cdr3_aa: CASSSGTGGVNTGELFF
clone_size: NA; d_call: NA; v_call: TRBV10-2; j_call: TRBJ1-1; cdr3_nt: TGCGCCAGCAGTAAGCAGGAGAACACTGAAGCTTTCTTT; cdr3_aa: CASSKQENTEAFF
clone_size: few; d_call: NA; v_call: TRBV7-2; j_call: TRBJ2-7; cdr3_nt: TGTGCCAGCAGCTTAGCAGCCCAAAACTACGAGCAGTACTTC; cdr3_aa: CASSLAAQNYEQYF
clone_size: NA; d_call: TRBD1; v_call: TRBV9; j_call: TRBJ1-1; cdr3_nt: TGTGCCAGCAGCCGGGGACAGGGCGCGATGAACACTGAAGCTTTCTTT; cdr3_aa: CASSRGQGAMNTEAFF
clone_size: NA; d_call: NA; v_call: TRBV7-8; j_call: TRBJ1-6; cdr3_nt: TGTGCCAGCAGCTCTAGTCAGAGCAATAATTCACCCCTCCACTTT; cdr3_aa: CASSSSQSNNSPLHF
clone_size: few; d_call: NA; v_call: TRBV5-4; j_call: TRBJ1-1; cdr3_nt: TGTGCCAGCAGCTTGACAGCCATGAACACTGAAGCTTTCTTT; cdr3_aa: CASSLTAMNTEAFF
clone_size: NA; d_call: NA; v_call: TRBV9; j_call: TRBJ2-5; cdr3_nt: TGTGCCAGCAGCGAACGACAGATAGAGACCCAGTACTTC; cdr3_aa: CASSERQIETQYF
clone_size: NA; d_call: NA; v_call: TRBV25-1; j_call: TRBJ2-7; cdr3_nt: TGTGCCAGCAGTGCACGGGGACTGCCCTCCTACGAGCAGTACTTC; cdr3_aa: CASSARGLPSYEQYF
clone_size: once; d_call: NA; v_call: TRBV5-1; j_call: TRBJ2-1; cdr3_nt: TGCGCCAGCAGCTCCGACAGGTCCTTCTCCTACAATGAGCAGTTCTTC; cdr3_aa: CASSSDRSFSYNEQFF
clone_size: NA; d_call: TRBD1; v_call: TRBV11-2; j_call: TRBJ2-7; cdr3_nt: TGTGCCAGCAGCTTCGGACAGGGTTTGTCAAGACTGTACTTC; cdr3_aa: CASSFGQGLSRLYF
clone_size: once; d_call: NA; v_call: TRBV4-3; j_call: TRBJ2-1; cdr3_nt: TGCGCCAGCAGCCAAGACTTGCAGGGTCTGGATGAGCAGTTCTTC; cdr3_aa: CASSQDLQGLDEQFF
clone_size: NA; d_call: NA; v_call: TRBV5-6; j_call: TRBJ2-2; cdr3_nt: TGTGCCAGCAGCTCACAGGGTCCGCAGACCGGGGAGCTGTTTTTT; cdr3_aa: CASSSQGPQTGELFF
clone_size: NA; d_call: TRBD1; v_call: TRBV15; j_call: TRBJ1-5; cdr3_nt: TGTGCCACCAGCAGTGATCGGACAGGGGATCTTCAGCCCCAGCATTTT; cdr3_aa: CATSSDRTGDLQPQHF
clone_size: NA; d_call: TRBD1; v_call: TRBV28; j_call: TRBJ1-3; cdr3_nt: TGTGCCAGCAGTACAGGGGCTCTCTCTGGAAACACCATATATTTT; cdr3_aa: CASSTGALSGNTIYF
clone_size: NA; d_call: NA; v_call: TRBV6-1; j_call: TRBJ2-2; cdr3_nt: TGTGCCAGCAGTGAAGCGACACTGAACACCGGGGAGCTGTTTTTT; cdr3_aa: CASSEATLNTGELFF
clone_size: NA; d_call: NA; v_call: TRBV19; j_call: TRBJ1-1; cdr3_nt: TGTGCCAGTAGTATCACAACAGGGCGAACTGAAGCTTTCTTT; cdr3_aa: CASSITTGRTEAFF
clone_size: NA; d_call: NA; v_call: TRBV4-3; j_call: TRBJ2-2; cdr3_nt: TGCGCCAGCAGCCAAGCCGGTTACACCGGGGAGCTGTTTTTT; cdr3_aa: CASSQAGYTGELFF
clone_size: once; d_call: NA; v_call: TRBV19; j_call: TRBJ1-2; cdr3_nt: TGTGCCAGTAGTTTCCTGGGGGCGCTGGGCTATGGCTACACCTTC; cdr3_aa: CASSFLGALGYGYTF
clone_size: NA; d_call: NA; v_call: TRBV6-6; j_call: TRBJ1-3; cdr3_nt: TGTGCCAGCAAGAGCGATTCCTCTGGAAACACCATATATTTT; cdr3_aa: CASKSDSSGNTIYF
clone_size: NA; d_call: TRBD1; v_call: TRBV11-2; j_call: TRBJ2-5; cdr3_nt: TGTGCCAGCAGCGGGACAGGGACCGGGACCCAGTACTTC; cdr3_aa: CASSGTGTGTQYF
clone_size: few; d_call: NA; v_call: TRBV7-9; j_call: TRBJ1-5; cdr3_nt: TGTGCCAGCAACACGGGGGGTGGGCAGCCCCAGCATTTT; cdr3_aa: CASNTGGGQPQHF
clone_size: NA; d_call: TRBD1; v_call: TRBV27; j_call: TRBJ2-1; cdr3_nt: TGTGCCAGCAGTCGAACAGGGGTTGCAGGTTCTAAGCAGTTCTTC; cdr3_aa: CASSRTGVAGSKQFF